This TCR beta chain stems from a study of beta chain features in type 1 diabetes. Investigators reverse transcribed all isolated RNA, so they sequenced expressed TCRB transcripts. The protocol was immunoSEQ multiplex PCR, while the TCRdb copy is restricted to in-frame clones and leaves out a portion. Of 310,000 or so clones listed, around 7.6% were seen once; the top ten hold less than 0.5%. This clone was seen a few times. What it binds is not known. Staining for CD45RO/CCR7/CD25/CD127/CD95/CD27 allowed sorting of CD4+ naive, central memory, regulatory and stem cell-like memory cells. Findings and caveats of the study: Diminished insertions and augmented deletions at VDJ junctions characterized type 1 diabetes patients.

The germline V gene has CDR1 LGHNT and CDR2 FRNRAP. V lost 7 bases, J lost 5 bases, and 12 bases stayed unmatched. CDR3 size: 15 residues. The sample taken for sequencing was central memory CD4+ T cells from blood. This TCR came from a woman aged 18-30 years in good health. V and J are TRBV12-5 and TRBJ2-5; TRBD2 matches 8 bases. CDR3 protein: CASAPGLGRWETQYF. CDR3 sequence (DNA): TGTGCTAGTGCCCCGGGACTAGGTCGGTGGGAGACCCAGTACTTC.